These 15 T cell receptor beta chains were sequenced from one sample in a study of blood T cell repertoires in COVID-19. Data came from immunoSEQ multiplex PCR; TCRdb stores just in-frame clones and leaves some out. The sample shows about 350,000 clones, around nine tenths of them seen only once. The specimen was PBMCs or T cells enriched from blood (not recorded which). Every receptor here comes from a woman aged 25 to 39 who had been exposed to COVID-19.

This clone was recorded only once. V usage is TRBV6-4 and J usage is TRBJ2-1, with 7 bases fitting TRBD2. Germline loops: CDR1 MRHNA, CDR2 SNTAGT. CDR3 length equals 15 residues. V trimming: 2 bases; J trimming: 8 bases; junction bases outside the gene matches: 9. The CDR3 DNA reads TGTGCCAGCAGTGACCTACTAGCGAAAAGGTATGAGCAGTTCTTC. It specifies CASSDLLAKRYEQFF.

This CDR3 is CASSLAGQGAYGYTF. The CDR3 DNA is TGTGCCAGCAGCTTGGCAGGACAGGGGGCCTATGGCTACACCTTC. This chain uses TRBV5-8 with TRBJ1-2; 11 bases map to TRBD1. Germline V gives CDR1 SGHTS, CDR2 YDEGEE. This CDR3 has 15 residues. With V trimmed by 0 bases and J by 4 bases, 2 bases remained unmatched.

This clone was seen just once. V is TRBV21-1 and J is TRBJ1-5; whether TRBD1, the table's D call, matches the DNA was not checked. TRBV21-1 is tagged as a pseudogene. CDR3 length equals 22 residues. The CDR3 DNA follows: TGTGCCAGCTCCCGGGGCAGGGGCAAGGGAGACGGAAGGGGAGATAGCAATCAGCCCCAGCATTTT. It is translated as CASSRGRGKGDGRGDSNQPQHF.

The chain joins TRBV28 to TRBJ2-2; D is unclear. The V gene's germline CDR1 is MDHEN and CDR2 SYDVKM. This CDR3 has 15 residues. V was trimmed by 4 bases and J by 1 base, leaving 10 bases between them. The CDR3 nucleotides are TGTGCCAGCAGTTCCCCCCCGGGGAACACCGGGGAGCTGTTTTTT. It encodes CASSSPPGNTGELFF.

The chain is built from TRBV7-9 and TRBJ1-6, with TRBD1 as a possible D gene (6 bases). The CDR3 is 14 amino acids. From germline, CDR1 is SEHNR and CDR2 FQNEAQ (reference sequence). Trimming removed 5 bases at V and 7 bases at J, with 12 bases between. The CDR3 DNA follows: TGTGCCAGCAGCCTACAGGGCGAGAATTCACCCCTCCACTTT. Its protein product is CASSLQGENSPLHF.

CDR3 in amino acids: CASSLSGMNTEAFF. The CDR3 region has the DNA TGTGCCAGCAGCTTATCGGGGATGAACACTGAAGCTTTCTTT. The chain has TRBV7-8 and TRBJ1-1, with D hard to call. The CDR3 length is 14 residues. Germline V gene lookup returns CDR1 SGHVS and CDR2 FQNEAQ. V gave up 2 bases and J gave up 0 bases, with 7 bases separating them.

The chain joins TRBV5-1 to TRBJ2-1; 16 positions match TRBD2. Trimming took 4 bases from V and 7 from J; bases not matched to a gene: 11. CDR3 size: 18 residues. CDR1 and CDR2 from the germline V gene are SGHRS and YFSETQ. The DNA of the CDR3 is TGCGCCAGCAGCCCCAGGGGACTAGCGGGAGGGCCTTCAAATGAGCAGTTCTTC. Amino acid sequence: CASSPRGLAGGPSNEQFF.

The genes are TRBV18 and TRBJ1-1; 7 bases match TRBD1. CDR1 KGHSH and CDR2 LQKENI come from the germline V gene. The junction had 8 bases not matched to a gene; V was cut back by 6 bases and J by 4 bases. The CDR3 sequence is 14 residues long. CDR3 in amino acids: CASSPAGGSTEAFF. In nucleotides, the CDR3 is TGTGCCAGCTCCCCCGCAGGGGGGAGCACTGAAGCTTTCTTT.

J is TRBJ2-7 and V is TRBV10-3; 8 bases line up with TRBD1. Germline lookup yields CDR1 ENHRY and CDR2 SYGVKD. V was pared by 10 bases and J by 3 bases, with 8 bases of the junction left unmatched. The CDR3 length is 13 residues. CDR3 sequence (DNA): TGTGCCACGAGACAGGGGATAGTCTACGAGCAGTACTTC. Its protein is CATRQGIVYEQYF.

CDR3 bases: TGTGCCAGCAGCTTCACCGACAGTACCTACGAGCAGTACTTC. Translated, it gives CASSFTDSTYEQYF. V usage is TRBV7-8 and J usage is TRBJ2-7; TRBD1 is a possible D gene (5 bases). V dropped 3 bases and J dropped 2 bases, with 11 bases sitting between them. This CDR3 has 14 amino acids. CDR1 is SGHVS, CDR2 FQNEAQ, per germline.

V gene TRBV7-2 combines with J gene TRBJ1-5; D is ambiguous. Trimming shortened V by 0 bases and J by 7 bases, and 13 bases separated the two germline ends. The CDR3 extends over 15 amino acids. CDR1 and CDR2 (germline): SGHTA, FQGNSA. For the CDR3, the DNA is TGTGCCAGCAGCTTAGCCGGCGGGGTTAGACAGCCCCAGCATTTT. As protein: CASSLAGGVRQPQHF.

The chain couples TRBV10-1 to TRBJ2-2, with 7 nucleotides matching TRBD1. The CDR3 totals 16 residues. The J segment lost 2 bases and the V segment lost 5 bases, leaving 8 bases of the junction unmatched. CDR1 WNHNN and CDR2 SYGVQD come from the germline V gene (reference sequence). In DNA form, the CDR3 reads TGCGCCAGCAGTCCAGCCGACAGGGCTAACACCGGGGAGCTGTTTTTT. It yields the protein CASSPADRANTGELFF.

This clone is a singleton in its sample. The chain couples TRBV3-1 (or the pseudogene TRBV3-2) to TRBJ1-1; 8 nucleotides line up with TRBD1. Unmatched junction bases numbered 9, after V lost 4 bases and J lost 5 bases. The germline V gene encodes CDR1 LGHDT and CDR2 YNNKEL (reference sequence). This CDR3 comprises 15 residues. CDR3 protein: CASSRRDRRWTEAFF. DNA for the CDR3: TGTGCCAGCAGCCGCCGGGACAGGAGATGGACTGAAGCTTTCTTT.

V usage is TRBV11-2 and J usage is TRBJ2-5; the match to TRBD2 covers 8 bases. CDR3 length equals 16 residues. CDR1 and CDR2 (germline): SGHAT, FQNNGV. Losses at the gene ends were 5 bases for V and 4 bases for J; bases not matched to a gene: 12. The CDR3 spells CASSLGGVRTTETQYF. Here the CDR3 DNA reads TGTGCCAGCAGCCTCGGGGGGGTTCGGACCACAGAGACCCAGTACTTC. Full variable domain (remainder filled in from reference TRBV11-2 and TRBJ2-5): EAGVAQSPRYKIIEKRQSVAFWCNPISGHATLYWYQQILGQGPKLLIQFQNNGVVDDSQLPKDRFSAERLKGVDSTLKIQPAKLEDSAVYLCASSLGGVRTTETQYFGPGTRLLVL.

The chain couples TRBV2 to TRBJ2-1, with 8 nucleotides matching TRBD2. V dropped 7 bases and J dropped 8; count of bases not matched to a gene: 7. CDR1 and CDR2 from the germline V gene are SNHLY and FYNNEI. The CDR3 consists of 13 residues. The CDR3 here is CASNYGRGDEQFF. CDR3 bases: TGTGCCAGCAATTACGGGAGGGGGGATGAGCAGTTCTTC.